This T cell receptor beta chain comes out of a study of blood T cell repertoires in COVID-19. Patients at the Seattle site were enrolled during active infection and followed longitudinally. The table came from immunoSEQ multiplex PCR; TCRdb's copy has only in-frame clones and leaves some out. This sample carries about 220,000 clones, 75% to 85% of them seen once, and the ten largest clones take about 2.4%. CDR1 is MGHRA and CDR2 is YSYEKL in the germline V gene. V was trimmed by 2 bases and J by 0 bases, leaving 13 bases between them. The CDR3 extends over 16 amino acids. This chain links TRBV4-1 with TRBJ1-1, with D possibly being TRBD1 (5 bases). This TCR was sampled from a woman in her sixties or seventies with COVID-19, enrolled during active disease. The source material was peripheral blood. The DNA of the CDR3 is TGCGCCAGCAGCCAAACCACGACAGATATGAACACTGAAGCTTTCTTT. It translates to CASSQTTTDMNTEAFF.